This TCR beta chain was retrieved from a study of tumor and adjacent non-tumor tissue in lung cancer. The wider study: Histology: about a dozen adenocarcinoma, a couple of squamous cell carcinoma, 1 small cell lung cancer. Each sample yielded a few million productive TCRbeta reads on average.

As for this clonotype: Its target is unknown. The junction departs from the called germline gene at one end, perhaps through a read error.

This sample's RNA came from whole unsorted tissue. This non-tumor lung sample came from over 3 cm beyond the tumor edge. Study findings and constraints: Higher tumor TCR diversity was associated with shorter survival. Compared with tumor, normal lung showed significantly lower TCR diversity.

TCRbeta libraries were built with three rounds of nested PCR, modified from ARM-PCR. From the multiplex PCR reads, TCRdb called clonotypes with MiXCR, one entry per CDR3 protein. The data hold some 70,000 distinct CDR3 sequences, with around 70% observed a single time. The CDR3 is made up of 14 amino acids. The specimen sequenced was distant non-tumor lung tissue. This receptor was obtained from a woman aged 50 to 60 with non-small cell lung cancer. The chain carries TRBV12-3 or TRBV12-4 and TRBJ2-5; weak D call: TRBD1 (6 bases). CDR3 protein: CASSFQGLRETLYF. The CDR3, as DNA: TGTGCCAGCAGTTTTCAGGGGTTAAGGGAGACCCTGTACTTC.